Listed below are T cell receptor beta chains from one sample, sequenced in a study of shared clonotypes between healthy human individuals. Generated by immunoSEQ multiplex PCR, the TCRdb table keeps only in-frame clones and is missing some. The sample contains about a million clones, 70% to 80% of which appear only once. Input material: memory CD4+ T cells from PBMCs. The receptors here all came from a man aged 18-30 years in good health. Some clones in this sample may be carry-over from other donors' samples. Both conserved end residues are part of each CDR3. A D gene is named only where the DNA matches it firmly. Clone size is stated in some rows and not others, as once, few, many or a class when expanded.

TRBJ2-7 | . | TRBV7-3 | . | TGTGCCAGCAGCTTAGGTCCTCGGGACGAGCAGTACTTC | CASSLGPRDEQYF
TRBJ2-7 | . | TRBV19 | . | TGTGCCAGTAGCCCAGAGGGTCGACTGGGGGGCTACGAGCAGTACTTC | CASSPEGRLGGYEQYF
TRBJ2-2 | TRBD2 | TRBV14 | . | TGTGCCAGCAGCACCCGGACTAGCGGCTCCACCGGGGAGCTGTTTTTT | CASSTRTSGSTGELFF
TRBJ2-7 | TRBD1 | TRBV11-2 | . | TGTGCCAGCAGCTTTACAGGGGGCGCGATGTACTACGAGCAGTACTTC | CASSFTGGAMYYEQYF
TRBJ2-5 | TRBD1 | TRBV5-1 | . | TGCGCCAGCAGCTGGCCCCGGGACAGGGGTATCCAAGAGACCCAGTACTTC | CASSWPRDRGIQETQYF
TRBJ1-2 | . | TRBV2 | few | TGTGCCAGTCACAGGGATGACTATGGCTACACCTTC | CASHRDDYGYTF
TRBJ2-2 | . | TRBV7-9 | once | TGTGCCAGCAGCTTCCGGACGGTTCAAAGCACCGGGGAGCTGTTTTTT | CASSFRTVQSTGELFF
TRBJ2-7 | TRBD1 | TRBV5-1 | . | TGCGCCAGCAGCTTGGCGCCACAGGGGGCCAGCTCCTACGAGCAGTACTTC | CASSLAPQGASSYEQYF
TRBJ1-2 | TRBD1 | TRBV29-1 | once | TGCAGCGTTGATGCCGCGAACAGGGGCGATGGCTACACCTTC | CSVDAANRGDGYTF
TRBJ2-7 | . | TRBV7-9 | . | TGTGCCAGCAGCTCAAATCCCTCGGGGATGGTATCCTACGAGCAGTACTTC | CASSSNPSGMVSYEQYF
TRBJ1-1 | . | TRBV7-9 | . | TGTGCCAGTAGAGGAGGAACTGAAGCTTTCTTT | CASRGGTEAFF
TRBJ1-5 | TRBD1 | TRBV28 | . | TGTGCCAGCTCCGGGACAGGAAGGGATCAGCCCCAGCATTTT | CASSGTGRDQPQHF
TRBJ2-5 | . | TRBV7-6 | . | TGTGCCAGCAGCTTAGGAGGGGGTAGAAAGACCCAGTACTTC | CASSLGGGRKTQYF
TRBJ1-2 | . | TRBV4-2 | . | TGTGCCAGCAGCCAACCGGGGGGAGAGGGCTACACCTTC | CASSQPGGEGYTF
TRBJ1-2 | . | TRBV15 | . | TGTGCCACCAGCAGGGCTGGTGAAGCGCTGTGGGGCTACACCTTC | CATSRAGEALWGYTF
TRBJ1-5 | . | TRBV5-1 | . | TGCGCCAGCAGCTTGGAGGGGCTCCGTCAGCCCCAGCATTTT | CASSLEGLRQPQHF
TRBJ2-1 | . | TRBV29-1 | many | TGCAGCGTTGAACTGGGGTTGGGGCAGTTCTTC | CSVELGLGQFF
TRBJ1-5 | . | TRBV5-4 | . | TGTGCCAGCAGCGATTGGGGGGGTCAGCCCCAGCATTTT | CASSDWGGQPQHF
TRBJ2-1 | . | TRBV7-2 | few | TGTGCCAGCAGCTTAGCGCGGGCTACTAATGAGCAGTTCTTC | CASSLARATNEQFF
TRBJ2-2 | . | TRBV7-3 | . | TGTGCCAGCAGCTTAGGATATCGGGGTTCCACCGGGGAGCTGTTTTTT | CASSLGYRGSTGELFF
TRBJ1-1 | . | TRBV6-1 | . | TGTGCCAGCAGTGTTGGGGACGCGAACACTGAAGCTTTCTTT | CASSVGDANTEAFF
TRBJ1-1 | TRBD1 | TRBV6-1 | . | TGTGCCAGCAGTCGACAGGGGAGTGTCACTGAAGCTTTCTTT | CASSRQGSVTEAFF
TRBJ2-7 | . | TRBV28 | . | TGTGCCAGCAGTTATTCGGACGGAGGCTCCTACGAGCAGTACTTC | CASSYSDGGSYEQYF
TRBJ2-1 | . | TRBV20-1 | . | TGCAGTGCCCTAACACACTATGAGCAGTTCTTC | CSALTHYEQFF
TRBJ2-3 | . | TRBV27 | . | TGTGCCAGCAGTCCCGATAAGGGCTCTAGCACAGATACGCAGTATTTT | CASSPDKGSSTDTQYF
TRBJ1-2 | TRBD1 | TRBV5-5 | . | TGTGCCAGCAGCTTGATGGACAGGGGAGGCTATGGCTACACCTTC | CASSLMDRGGYGYTF
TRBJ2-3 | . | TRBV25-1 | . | TGTGCCAGCAGGGTGGATGGAGATACGCAGTATTTT | CASRVDGDTQYF
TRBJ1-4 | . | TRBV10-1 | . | TGCGCCAGCAGTGTGCTAGGGGGTAGGACGATTGTCACTAATGAAAAACTGTTTTTT | CASSVLGGRTIVTNEKLFF
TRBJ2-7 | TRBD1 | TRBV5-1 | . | TGCGCCAGCAGCTTGGAGACAGGGGTCTACGAGCAGTACTTC | CASSLETGVYEQYF
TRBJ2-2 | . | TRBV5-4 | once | TGTGCCAGCAGCTTGGTTGACGGGTACACCGGGGAGCTGTTTTTT | CASSLVDGYTGELFF
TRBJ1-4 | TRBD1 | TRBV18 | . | TGTGCCAGCTCACCGGCTGGACAGGGCAGGGGAAAACTGTTTTTT | CASSPAGQGRGKLFF
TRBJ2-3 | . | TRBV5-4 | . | TGTGCCAGCAGCCCGGACAGCACAGATACGCAGTATTTT | CASSPDSTDTQYF
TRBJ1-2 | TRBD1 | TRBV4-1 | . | TGCGCCAGCAGCCAAGATCCGGACAGGACCTATGGCTACACCTTC | CASSQDPDRTYGYTF
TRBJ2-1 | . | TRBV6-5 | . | TGTGCCAGCGGGCGGGGCTTGAGCTCCTACAATGAGCAGTTCTTC | CASGRGLSSYNEQFF
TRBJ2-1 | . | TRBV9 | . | TGTGCCAGCAGCCCACGGGTCAACAATGAGCAGTTCTTC | CASSPRVNNEQFF
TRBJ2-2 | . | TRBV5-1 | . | TGCGCCAGCGGTAAGGGAGGCACCGGGGAGCTGTTTTTT | CASGKGGTGELFF
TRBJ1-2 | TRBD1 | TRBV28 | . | TGTGCCAGCAGCCCCCTTAAAGGGAGCGACGACAGGGACTACTATGGCTACACCTTC | CASSPLKGSDDRDYYGYTF
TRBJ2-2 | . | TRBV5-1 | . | TGCGCCAGCAGCTTTGGGGACATGTCTTACACCGGGGAGCTGTTTTTT | CASSFGDMSYTGELFF
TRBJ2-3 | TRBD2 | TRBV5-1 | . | TGCGCCAGCAGACCAAGCGGGGATCGCACAGATACGCAGTATTTT | CASRPSGDRTDTQYF
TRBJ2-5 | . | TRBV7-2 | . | TGTGCCAGCAGCTTAGAGCACCGGGAGACCCAGTACTTC | CASSLEHRETQYF
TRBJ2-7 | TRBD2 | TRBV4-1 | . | TGCGCCAGCAGCCAAGTTGGTGTAGCGGGAGAGTACGAGCAGTACTTC | CASSQVGVAGEYEQYF
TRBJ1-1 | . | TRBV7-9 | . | TGTGCCAGCAGCCGACGAGGGCAGGGTGGTGTCACTGAAGCTTTCTTT | CASSRRGQGGVTEAFF
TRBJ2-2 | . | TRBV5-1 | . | TGCGCCAGCAGCCCGGGGGACAATGGCGACACCGGGGAGCTGTTTTTT | CASSPGDNGDTGELFF
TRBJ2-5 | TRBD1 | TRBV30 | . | TGTGCCTGGAGTCTATGGACAGGGGGCCGGGAGACCCAGTACTTC | CAWSLWTGGRETQYF
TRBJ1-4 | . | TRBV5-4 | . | TGTGCCAGCAGCGCGAGCGGTGCAACTAATGAAAAACTGTTTTTT | CASSASGATNEKLFF
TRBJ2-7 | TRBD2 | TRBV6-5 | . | TGTGCCAGCAGTTACTCGCAGGGAGGGTACGAGCAGTACTTC | CASSYSQGGYEQYF
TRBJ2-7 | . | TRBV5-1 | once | TGCGCCAGCAGCTTGAATTCAGCCTCCTACGAGCAGTACTTC | CASSLNSASYEQYF
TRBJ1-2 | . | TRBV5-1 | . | TGCGCCAGCACCGAACAGGGTGACTATGGCTACACCTTC | CASTEQGDYGYTF
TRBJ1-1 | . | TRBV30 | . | TGTGCCTGGGGACCGGGACGTTTGGCTTTCTTT | CAWGPGRLAFF
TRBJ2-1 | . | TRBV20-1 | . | TGCAGTGCCCGGTGGAACTTTGAGCAGTTCTTC | CSARWNFEQFF
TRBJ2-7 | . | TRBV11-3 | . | TGTGCCAGCAGCTTAGAAGCGACTGGAACCTACGAGCAGTACTTC | CASSLEATGTYEQYF
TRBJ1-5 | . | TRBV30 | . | TGTGCCTGGTCGGGCTGGAGCAATCAGCCCCAGCATTTT | CAWSGWSNQPQHF
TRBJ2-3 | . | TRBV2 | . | TGTGCCACCAAAGCCCGAGGGGATTTTGGGGCAGATACGCAGTATTTT | CATKARGDFGADTQYF